This T cell receptor beta chain was sequenced for a study of blood T cell repertoires in COVID-19. Clones were read by immunoSEQ multiplex PCR, and TCRdb kept only the in-frame ones, dropping some. The table lists over 10,000 clones, around nine tenths of them singletons, with around 54% in the top ten. This clone was recorded once. The germline V gene encodes CDR1 LNHDA and CDR2 SQIVND (reference sequence). The V and J ends lost 3 bases and 2 bases, in that order; junction bases with no gene match: 6. There are 16 residues in the CDR3. This clonotype was obtained from a man aged 80 or over with acute or convalescent COVID-19. The chain employs TRBV19 and TRBJ2-3; the match to TRBD2 covers 9 bases. Sample: peripheral blood. CDR3: CASSMSLAGTTDTQYF. CDR3 DNA sequence: TGTGCCAGTAGTATGTCTCTAGCGGGGACCACAGATACGCAGTATTTT.